The 23 T cell receptor beta chains listed next were all sequenced from one sample in a study of CD4+ T cells in melanoma. Profiled with immunoSEQ multiplex PCR; TCRdb holds only in-frame clones, not every one. This table has roughly 11,000 clones, 65% to 75% appearing once. The specimen sequenced was cells from a culture (not recorded whether cultured in vitro). The receptors come from a human donor with melanoma.

This clone was counted only a few times. The rearrangement links TRBV2 to TRBJ1-6; D gene ambiguous. Germline CDR1 is SNHLY and CDR2 is FYNNEI. CDR3 length equals 14 residues. Trimming pared 4 bases from V and 10 bases from J, leaving 14 bases between. The CDR3 protein is CASSGRGSGSPLHF. CDR3 nucleotides: TGTGCCAGCAGTGGGAGAGGCAGCGGATCACCCCTCCACTTT. Looking up the rest from reference TRBV2 and TRBJ1-6 gives the full variable domain: EPEVTQTPSHQVTQMGQEVILRCVPISNHLYFYWYRQILGQKVEFLVSFYNNEISEKSEIFDDQFSVERPDGSNFTLKIRSTKLEDSAMYFCASSGRGSGSPLHFGNGTRLTVT.

This clone was seen a single time. J is TRBJ2-7 and V is TRBV9; 10 bases are a match to TRBD1. The CDR3 covers 14 residues. Germline lookup yields CDR1 SGDLS and CDR2 YYNGEE. The V segment lost 4 bases and the J segment 5 bases; nucleotides outside the gene matches: 6. The chain's CDR3 is CASSPGDRGNEQYF. CDR3 DNA sequence: TGTGCCAGCAGCCCAGGGGACAGGGGAAACGAGCAGTACTTC.

The J gene is TRBJ1-4, the V gene TRBV19, with D uncertain. The CDR3 extends over 14 amino acids. The germline gives CDR1 LNHDA, CDR2 SQIVND (reference sequence). Deletions cut 4 bases from V and 7 bases from J, with 13 bases between. CDR3 nucleotides: TGTGCCAGTAGTAAGACGGCTCGGAGTGAAAAACTGTTTTTT. As protein: CASSKTARSEKLFF.

The V gene is TRBV7-3, the J gene TRBJ2-5, with TRBD1 matching 9 bases. Germline V CDR1 and CDR2: SGHTA, FQGTGA. The trim removed 8 bases at V and 5 bases at J, leaving 12 bases unmatched. This CDR3 has 15 amino acids. CDR3 residues: CASGGTGRLGETQYF. The CDR3 region has the DNA TGTGCCAGCGGGGGGACAGGGCGGTTGGGGGAGACCCAGTACTTC.

The chain combines TRBV11-2 with TRBJ2-1; D ambiguous. Looked up from germline, CDR1 is SGHAT and CDR2 is FQNNGV. V shed 4 bases and J shed 8 bases, with 6 bases lying between them. The CDR3 totals 11 residues. In DNA, the CDR3 is TGTGCCAGCAGCTCACTTGATGAGCAGTTCTTC. As protein: CASSSLDEQFF.

The rearrangement links TRBV11-1 to TRBJ1-3, with D unresolved. Germline-derived CDR1 and CDR2 are SGHAT and FQDESV (reference sequence). The V end lost 5 bases, the J end lost 8 bases, and 13 bases lay between the germline ends. The CDR3 length is 13 residues. The CDR3 nucleotides are TGTGCCAGCAGCCTAGAACGCGGGGACACCATATATTTT. This translates into CASSLERGDTIYF.

The rearrangement links TRBV30 to TRBJ1-3; a weak D match, TRBD1 (5 bases). This CDR3 is 14 amino acids long. Trimming took off 4 bases at V and 5 bases at J, with 15 bases between the two ends. In germline, CDR1 is GTSNPN, CDR2 SVGIG (reference sequence). This CDR3 is CAWIPTGGRNTIYF. The CDR3 nucleotides are TGTGCCTGGATCCCAACAGGCGGGAGAAACACCATATATTTT.

The chain joins TRBV6-6 to TRBJ1-5; the D gene is possibly TRBD1 (5 bases). The germline CDR1 and CDR2 sequences are MNHNY and SVGAGI (reference sequence). V was clipped by 5 bases and J by 7 bases, with 18 bases between them. The length of the CDR3 is 15 residues. The CDR3 sequence is CASSPPGQGGQPQHF. DNA of the CDR3: TGTGCCAGCAGTCCACCTGGGCAGGGCGGGCAGCCCCAGCATTTT.

The chain couples TRBV2 to TRBJ1-4, with 8 bases identical to TRBD1. This CDR3 contains 14 residues. In germline, CDR1 is SNHLY, CDR2 FYNNEI. The J segment lost 8 bases and the V segment lost 6 bases, leaving 8 bases of the junction unmatched. In DNA, the CDR3 is TGTGCCAGCAGCTTACAGGGGGTCTACGAAAAACTGTTTTTT. Translated: CASSLQGVYEKLFF. Full variable domain (outside the CDR3, taken from reference TRBV2 and TRBJ1-4): EPEVTQTPSHQVTQMGQEVILRCVPISNHLYFYWYRQILGQKVEFLVSFYNNEISEKSEIFDDQFSVERPDGSNFTLKIRSTKLEDSAMYFCASSLQGVYEKLFFGSGTQLSVL.

The chain recombines TRBV7-2 with TRBJ1-3; D is unresolved. This CDR3 is built from 14 residues. The V end was cut by 4 bases, the J end by 0 bases, with 7 bases between. Germline CDR1 reads SGHTA; CDR2 reads FQGNSA. The CDR3 sequence is CASSSITSGNTIYF. CDR3 DNA sequence: TGTGCCAGCAGCTCTATTACCTCTGGAAACACCATATATTTT.

This chain links TRBV5-4 with TRBJ1-1, with TRBD1 matching 8 bases. The CDR3 extends over 16 amino acids. With 4 bases clipped from V and 7 bases from J, the junction kept 15 bases outside the gene matches. CDR1 and CDR2 (germline): SGHNT, YYREEE (reference sequence). The CDR3 loop reads CASSPADRASPLEAFF. DNA of the CDR3: TGTGCCAGCAGCCCGGCGGACAGGGCGTCCCCTCTTGAAGCTTTCTTT.

This sequence joins TRBV14 and TRBJ2-1; tentatively, D is TRBD2 (7 bases). Germline-derived CDR1 and CDR2 are SGHDN and FVKESK. Trimming stripped 3 bases from V and 10 bases from J, with 16 bases between. This CDR3 contains 14 residues. As DNA, the CDR3 is TGTGCCAGCAGCCAGGGGGGGCACGGGGCCGAGCAGTTCTTC. This sequence encodes CASSQGGHGAEQFF.

The chain is built from TRBV27 and TRBJ1-2; no clear D gene. The germline gives CDR1 MNHEY, CDR2 SMNVEV (reference sequence). There are 15 residues in the CDR3. Trimming stripped 7 bases from V and 9 bases from J, with 24 bases between. In DNA form, the CDR3 reads TGTGCCAGCAAGCTATACAGCTCCAGCCCGGGCCGCTACACCTTC. Translation gives CASKLYSSSPGRYTF.

This clone was detected a few times. V and J are TRBV4-1 and TRBJ1-4; D unclear. The CDR3 has 13 residues. Trimming left V 8 bases short and J 8 bases short, with 15 bases between. Germline CDR1 MGHRA, CDR2 YSYEKL. As DNA, the CDR3 is TGCGCCAGCGGTGTGGAGGGTTTGGAAAAACTGTTTTTT. This sequence encodes CASGVEGLEKLFF.

This chain connects TRBV5-4 to TRBJ2-1; the match to TRBD2 covers 8 bases. J was trimmed by 1 base and V by 5 bases; bases with no gene match: 5. CDR3 size: 15 residues. Germline CDR1 is SGHNT and CDR2 is YYREEE (reference sequence). CDR3 DNA: TGTGCCAGCAGTCCACTAGCGGCTTCCTACAATGAGCAGTTCTTC. Its translation is CASSPLAASYNEQFF.

The rearrangement links TRBV11-2 to TRBJ1-3; no definite D call. Germline CDR1 reads SGHAT; CDR2 reads FQNNGV. The CDR3 is 12 residues long. V was shortened by 1 base and J by 7 bases, with 5 bases between the two germline ends. The CDR3 nucleotides are TGTGCCAGCAGCTTAGCGGGGAACACCATATATTTT. It is translated as CASSLAGNTIYF.

V and J are TRBV5-1 and TRBJ2-5, with a tentative D call TRBD1 (6 bases). The germline gives CDR1 SGHRS, CDR2 YFSETQ. This CDR3 comprises 15 residues. Trimming pared 4 bases from V and 0 bases from J, leaving 13 bases between. CDR3 bases: TGCGCCAGCAGCACCAGGGGTCTGGACCAAGAGACCCAGTACTTC. Translated: CASSTRGLDQETQYF.

The V and J genes are TRBV6-5 and TRBJ2-1; D unclear. The V end lost 7 bases, the J end lost 5 bases, and 6 bases lay between the germline ends. Germline V lookup: CDR1 MNHEY, CDR2 SVGAGI. The length of the CDR3 is 11 residues. This CDR3 is CASTANNEQFF. The CDR3 coding sequence is TGTGCCAGCACCGCTAACAATGAGCAGTTCTTC.

The CDR3 nucleotides read TGTGCCGCCTCGAATTCGGGACAGTTCTATGGCTACACCTTC. Protein: CAASNSGQFYGYTF. The rearrangement uses TRBV10-3 and TRBJ1-2, with 7 bases fitting TRBD1. Germline V gives CDR1 ENHRY, CDR2 SYGVKD. This CDR3 has 14 residues. V trimming: 11 bases; J trimming: 4 bases; junction bases outside the gene matches: 13.

The chain combines TRBV27 with TRBJ1-6; D unclear. V shed 2 bases and J shed 12 bases, with 14 bases lying between them. The CDR3 has 14 amino acids. Per germline, CDR1 MNHEY and CDR2 SMNVEV (reference sequence). The CDR3 DNA reads as TGTGCCAGCAGTTTACGCGGGAGTCCCAAACCCCTCCACTTT. Protein: CASSLRGSPKPLHF.

The chain joins TRBV7-9 to TRBJ2-1; perhaps TRBD2 as D (7 bases). Trimming cost V 5 bases and J 5 bases, with 13 bases left between them. Germline V gene data show CDR1 as SEHNR and CDR2 as FQNEAQ (reference sequence). CDR3 size: 14 residues. The CDR3 DNA reads as TGTGCCAGCAGCCGTGGGGGGGCCAACAATGAGCAGTTCTTC. Residues: CASSRGGANNEQFF. Variable domain in full (rest from reference TRBV7-9 and TRBJ2-1): DTGVSQNPRHKITKRGQNVTFRCDPISEHNRLYWYRQTLGQGPEFLTYFQNEAQLEKSRLLSDRFSAERPKGSFSTLEIQRTEQGDSAMYLCASSRGGANNEQFFGPGTRLTVL.

The J gene is TRBJ1-5, the V gene TRBV6-4; 7 bases line up with TRBD1. Germline trimming cut 9 bases from V and 2 bases from J; bases unmatched to any gene: 4. The germline gives CDR1 MRHNA, CDR2 SNTAGT. This CDR3 is built from 13 residues. DNA for the CDR3: TGTGCCAGTGGTACAGGGGGCAATCAGCCCCAGCATTTT. This gives the protein CASGTGGNQPQHF.

The chain uses TRBV29-1 and TRBJ2-3; 7 bases are a match to TRBD1. The CDR3 totals 14 residues. Germline V gene sequence: CDR1 SQVTM, CDR2 ANQGSEA. V trimming: 1 base; J trimming: 4 bases; junction bases outside the gene matches: 5. The CDR3 reads CSVEVGQGADTQYF. The CDR3 DNA reads as TGCAGCGTTGAAGTGGGTCAGGGGGCAGATACGCAGTATTTT.